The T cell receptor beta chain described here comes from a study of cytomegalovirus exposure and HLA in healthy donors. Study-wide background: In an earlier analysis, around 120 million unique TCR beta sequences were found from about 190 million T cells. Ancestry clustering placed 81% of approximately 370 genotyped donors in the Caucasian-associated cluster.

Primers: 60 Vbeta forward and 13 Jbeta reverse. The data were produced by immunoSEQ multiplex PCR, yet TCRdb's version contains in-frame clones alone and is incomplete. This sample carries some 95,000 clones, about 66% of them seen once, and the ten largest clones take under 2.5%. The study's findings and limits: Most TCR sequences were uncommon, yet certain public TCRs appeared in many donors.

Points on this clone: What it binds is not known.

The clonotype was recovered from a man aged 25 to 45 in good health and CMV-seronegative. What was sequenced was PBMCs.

Here the CDR3 reads CASSLTQYYGYTF. Here the CDR3 DNA reads TGTGCCAGCAGTTTAACGCAGTACTATGGCTACACCTTC. The rearrangement links TRBV28 to TRBJ1-2; D unresolved. Deletions cut 2 bases from V and 3 bases from J, with 7 bases between. Looked up from germline, CDR1 is MDHEN and CDR2 is SYDVKM. The CDR3 is 13 amino acids.